This TCR beta chain was identified during a study of cytomegalovirus exposure and HLA in healthy donors. Study background: As an earlier analysis found, 150 million to 200 million T cells yielded 117 million unique TCR beta sequences. As released early, the data held some 80 million unique TCRs from HLA-typed donors.

From germline, CDR1 is SGHRS and CDR2 YFSETQ. The junction had 5 bases not matched to a gene; V was cut back by 0 bases and J by 7 bases. This CDR3 region has 15 residues. About this clone: The antigen remains unidentified.

General study findings and limits: Differences between HLA loci emerged in a later analysis of TCR association rates, with DRB1 most and HLA-C fewest.

Use of 60 Vbeta and 13 Jbeta primers characterized the PCR. Generated by immunoSEQ multiplex PCR, the TCRdb table keeps only in-frame clones and is missing some. The profile shows about 160,000 clones, over 75% of them singletons. This sequence was found in a woman aged 45-65 years in good health and CMV-seropositive. The chain couples TRBV5-1 to TRBJ2-7; 12 bases map to TRBD2. The material sequenced was PBMCs. The CDR3 coding sequence is TGCGCCAGCAGCTTGGCTAGCGGGGGGGCTGGGGAGCAGTACTTC. Its protein is CASSLASGGAGEQYF.